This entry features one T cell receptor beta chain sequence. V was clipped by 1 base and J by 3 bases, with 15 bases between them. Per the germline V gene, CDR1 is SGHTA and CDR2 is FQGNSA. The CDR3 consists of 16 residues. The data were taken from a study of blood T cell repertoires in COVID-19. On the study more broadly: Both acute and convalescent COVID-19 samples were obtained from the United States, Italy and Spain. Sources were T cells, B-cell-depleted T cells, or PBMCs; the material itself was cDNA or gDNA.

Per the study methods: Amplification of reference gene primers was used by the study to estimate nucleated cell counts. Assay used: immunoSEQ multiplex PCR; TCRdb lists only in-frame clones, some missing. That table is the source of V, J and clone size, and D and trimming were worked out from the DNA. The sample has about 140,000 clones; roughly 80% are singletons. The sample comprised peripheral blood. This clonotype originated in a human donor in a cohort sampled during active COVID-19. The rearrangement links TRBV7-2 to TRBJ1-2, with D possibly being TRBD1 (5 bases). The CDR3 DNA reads TGTGCCAGCAGCTTAGGGTACGGGGGTCTTGACTATGGCTACACCTTC. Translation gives CASSLGYGGLDYGYTF.